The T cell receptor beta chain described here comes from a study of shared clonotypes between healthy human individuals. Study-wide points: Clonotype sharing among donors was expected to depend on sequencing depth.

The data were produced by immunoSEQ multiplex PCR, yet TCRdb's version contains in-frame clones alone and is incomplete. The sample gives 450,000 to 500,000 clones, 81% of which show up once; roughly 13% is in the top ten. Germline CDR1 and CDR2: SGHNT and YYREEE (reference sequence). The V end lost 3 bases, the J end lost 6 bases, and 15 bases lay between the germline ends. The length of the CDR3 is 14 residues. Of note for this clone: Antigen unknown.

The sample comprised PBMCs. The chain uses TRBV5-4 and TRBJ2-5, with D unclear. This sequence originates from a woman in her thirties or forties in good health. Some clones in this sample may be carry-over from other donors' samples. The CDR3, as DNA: TGTGCCAGCAGCTCTGACCCGACCGCAAAGACCCAGTACTTC. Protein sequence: CASSSDPTAKTQYF.